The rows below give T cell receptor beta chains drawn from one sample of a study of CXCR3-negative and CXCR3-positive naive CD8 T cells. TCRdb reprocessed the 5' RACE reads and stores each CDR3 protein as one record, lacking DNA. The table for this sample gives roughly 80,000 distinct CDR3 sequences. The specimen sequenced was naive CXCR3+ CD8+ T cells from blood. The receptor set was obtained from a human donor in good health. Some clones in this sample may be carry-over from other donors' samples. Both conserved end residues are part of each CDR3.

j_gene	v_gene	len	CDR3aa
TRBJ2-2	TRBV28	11	CASRVTGELFF
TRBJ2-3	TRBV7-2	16	CASSHSGATSTDTQYF
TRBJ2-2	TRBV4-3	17	CASSQGSGTSGGGELFF
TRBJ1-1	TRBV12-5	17	CASGFTGGYGENTEAFF
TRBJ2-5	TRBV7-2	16	CASSLGLARGQETQYF
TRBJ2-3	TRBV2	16	CASSESRGPLTDTQYF
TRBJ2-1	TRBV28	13	CASKGHGEYEQFF
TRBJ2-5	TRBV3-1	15	CASSQEVASEKTQYF
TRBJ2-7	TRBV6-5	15	CASSYSEGSSYEQYF
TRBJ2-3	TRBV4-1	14	CASSAILGTDTQYF
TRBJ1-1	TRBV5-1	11	CASSRGLEAFF
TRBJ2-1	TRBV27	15	CATHPQGQGNNEQFF
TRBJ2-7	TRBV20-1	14	CSARDPGFGDEQYF
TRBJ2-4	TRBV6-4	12	CAIPGGHGIQYF
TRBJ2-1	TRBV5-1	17	CASSPEGRREAYNEQFF
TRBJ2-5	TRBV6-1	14	CASSEPAGQETQYF